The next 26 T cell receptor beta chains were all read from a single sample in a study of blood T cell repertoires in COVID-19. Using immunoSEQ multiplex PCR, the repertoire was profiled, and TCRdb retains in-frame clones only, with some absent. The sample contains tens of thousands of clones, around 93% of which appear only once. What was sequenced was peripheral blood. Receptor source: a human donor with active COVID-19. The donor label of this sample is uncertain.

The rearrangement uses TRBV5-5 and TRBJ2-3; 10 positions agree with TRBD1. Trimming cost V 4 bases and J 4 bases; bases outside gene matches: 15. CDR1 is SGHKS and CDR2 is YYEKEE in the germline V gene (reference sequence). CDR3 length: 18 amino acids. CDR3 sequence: CASSLDARWDRGADTQYF. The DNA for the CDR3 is TGTGCCAGCAGCCTAGACGCCCGTTGGGACAGGGGCGCAGATACGCAGTATTTT.

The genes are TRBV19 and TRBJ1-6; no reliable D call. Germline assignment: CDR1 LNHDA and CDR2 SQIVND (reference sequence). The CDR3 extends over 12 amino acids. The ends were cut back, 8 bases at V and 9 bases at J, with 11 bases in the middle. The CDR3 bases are TGTGCCAGTCAAAGAGTTGGTTCACCCCTCCACTTT. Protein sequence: CASQRVGSPLHF.

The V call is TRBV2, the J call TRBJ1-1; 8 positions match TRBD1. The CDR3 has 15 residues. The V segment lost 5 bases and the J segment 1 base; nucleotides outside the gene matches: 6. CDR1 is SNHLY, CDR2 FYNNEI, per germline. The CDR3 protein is CASSMIGQGNTEAFF. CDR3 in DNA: TGTGCCAGCAGTATGATCGGACAGGGGAACACTGAAGCTTTCTTT.

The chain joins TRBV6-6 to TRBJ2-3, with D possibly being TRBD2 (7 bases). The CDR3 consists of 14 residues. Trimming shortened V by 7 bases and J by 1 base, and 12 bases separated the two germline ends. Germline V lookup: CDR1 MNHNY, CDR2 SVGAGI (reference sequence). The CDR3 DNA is TGTGCCAGCACCAAAGGGGGGGGCACAGATACGCAGTATTTT. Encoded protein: CASTKGGGTDTQYF.

The CDR3 coding sequence is TGCGCCAGCAGCTTGGTGTCAGGCCCTCGGAGGGAGCAGTACTTC. Translating gives CASSLVSGPRREQYF. The gene calls are TRBV5-1 and TRBJ2-7, with D maybe TRBD2 (5 bases). CDR1 is SGHRS and CDR2 is YFSETQ in the germline V gene. This CDR3 contains 15 residues. V was clipped by 0 bases and J by 7 bases, with 17 bases between them.

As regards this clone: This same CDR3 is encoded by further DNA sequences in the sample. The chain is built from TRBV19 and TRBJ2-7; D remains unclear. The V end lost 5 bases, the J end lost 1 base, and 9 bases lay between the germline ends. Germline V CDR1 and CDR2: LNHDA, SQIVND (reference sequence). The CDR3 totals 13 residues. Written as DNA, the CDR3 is TGTGCCAGTAGTCCAGGCCTTTCCTACGAGCAGTACTTC. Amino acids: CASSPGLSYEQYF.

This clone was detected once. The CDR3 region is CASRQQGSEETQYF. CDR3 DNA sequence: TGCGCCAGCAGGCAACAGGGCTCGGAAGAGACCCAGTACTTC. The chain couples TRBV5-1 to TRBJ2-5, with D maybe TRBD1 (6 bases). Looked up from germline, CDR1 is SGHRS and CDR2 is YFSETQ. Trimming took 5 bases from V and 3 from J, leaving 14 bases between them. This CDR3 is built from 14 residues. The entire variable domain, with the rest obtained from reference TRBV5-1 and TRBJ2-5, is as follows: KAGVTQTPRYLIKTRGQQVTLSCSPISGHRSVSWYQQTPGQGLQFLFEYFSETQRNKGNFPGRFSGRQFSNSRSEMNVSTLELGDSALYLCASRQQGSEETQYFGPGTRLLVL.

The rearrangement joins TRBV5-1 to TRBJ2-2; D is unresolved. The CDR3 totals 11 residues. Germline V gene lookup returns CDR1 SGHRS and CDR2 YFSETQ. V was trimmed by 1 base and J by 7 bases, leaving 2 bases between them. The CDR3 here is CASSLLGELFF. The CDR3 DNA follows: TGCGCCAGCAGCTTGCTCGGGGAGCTGTTTTTT.

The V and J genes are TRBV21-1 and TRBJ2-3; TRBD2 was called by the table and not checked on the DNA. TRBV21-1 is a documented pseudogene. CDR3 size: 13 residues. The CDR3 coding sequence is TGTGCCCCCTACTCCTCCGACACAGATACGCAGTATTTT. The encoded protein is CAPYSSDTDTQYF.

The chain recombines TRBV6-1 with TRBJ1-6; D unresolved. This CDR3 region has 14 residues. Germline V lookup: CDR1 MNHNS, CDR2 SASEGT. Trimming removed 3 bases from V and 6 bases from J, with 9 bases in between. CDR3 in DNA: TGTGCCAGCAGTGATCGGGGAGGTAATTCACCCCTCCACTTT. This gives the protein CASSDRGGNSPLHF.

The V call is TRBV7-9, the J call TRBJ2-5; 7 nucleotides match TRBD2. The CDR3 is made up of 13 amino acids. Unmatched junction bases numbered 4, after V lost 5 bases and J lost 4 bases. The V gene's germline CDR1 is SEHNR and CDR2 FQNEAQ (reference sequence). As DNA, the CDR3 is TGTGCCAGCAGCGGGAGGGGAGGAGAGACCCAGTACTTC. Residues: CASSGRGGETQYF.

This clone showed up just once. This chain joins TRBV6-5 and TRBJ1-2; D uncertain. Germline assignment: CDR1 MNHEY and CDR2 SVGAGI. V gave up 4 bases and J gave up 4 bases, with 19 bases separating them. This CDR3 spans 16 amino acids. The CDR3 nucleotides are TGTGCCAGCAGTTCCGCCCTAGGGAGGGTCGTCTATGGCTACACCTTC. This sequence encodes CASSSALGRVVYGYTF.

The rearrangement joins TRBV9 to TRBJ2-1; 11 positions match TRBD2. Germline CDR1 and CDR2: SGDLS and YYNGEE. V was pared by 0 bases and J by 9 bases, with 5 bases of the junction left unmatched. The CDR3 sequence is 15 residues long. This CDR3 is CASSVGSGGASEQFF. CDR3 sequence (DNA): TGTGCCAGCAGCGTAGGTAGCGGGGGGGCTTCTGAGCAGTTCTTC.

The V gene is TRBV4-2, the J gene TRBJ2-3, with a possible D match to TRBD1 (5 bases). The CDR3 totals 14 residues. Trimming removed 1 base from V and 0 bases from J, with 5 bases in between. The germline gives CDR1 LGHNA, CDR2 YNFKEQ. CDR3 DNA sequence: TGTGCCAGCAGCCAAGGACAGAGCACAGATACGCAGTATTTT. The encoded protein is CASSQGQSTDTQYF.

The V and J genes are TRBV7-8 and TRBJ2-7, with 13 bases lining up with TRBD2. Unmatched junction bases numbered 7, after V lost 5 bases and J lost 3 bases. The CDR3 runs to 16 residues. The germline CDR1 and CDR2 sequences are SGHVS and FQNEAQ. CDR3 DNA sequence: TGTGCCAGCAGCCCAAGGACTAGCGGGGGCAACTACGAGCAGTACTTC. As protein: CASSPRTSGGNYEQYF.

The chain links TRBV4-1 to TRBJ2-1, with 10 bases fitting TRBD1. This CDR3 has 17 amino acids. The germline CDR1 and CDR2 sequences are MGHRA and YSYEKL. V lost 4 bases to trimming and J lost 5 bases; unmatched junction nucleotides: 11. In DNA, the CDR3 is TGCGCCAGCAGCCGCGGTCCCGGGGACAGGGGAGACAATGAGCAGTTCTTC. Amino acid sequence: CASSRGPGDRGDNEQFF.

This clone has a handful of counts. CDR3 residues: CASSFPGTSYGELFF. In nucleotides, the CDR3 is TGTGCCAGCAGTTTTCCCGGGACTAGTTACGGGGAGCTGTTTTTT. J is TRBJ2-2 and V is TRBV6-2 or TRBV6-3, with 8 bases lining up with TRBD2. CDR1 is MNHEY and CDR2 is SVGEGT in the germline V gene. The ends lost 4 bases at V and 7 bases at J; junction bases unmatched: 8. The CDR3 totals 15 residues.

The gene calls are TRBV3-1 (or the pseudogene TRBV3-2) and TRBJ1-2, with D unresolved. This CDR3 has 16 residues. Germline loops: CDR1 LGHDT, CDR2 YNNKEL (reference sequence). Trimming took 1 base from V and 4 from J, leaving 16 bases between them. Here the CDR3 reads CASSQARLSNAYGYTF. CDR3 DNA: TGTGCCAGCAGCCAAGCGCGGCTAAGTAATGCCTATGGCTACACCTTC.

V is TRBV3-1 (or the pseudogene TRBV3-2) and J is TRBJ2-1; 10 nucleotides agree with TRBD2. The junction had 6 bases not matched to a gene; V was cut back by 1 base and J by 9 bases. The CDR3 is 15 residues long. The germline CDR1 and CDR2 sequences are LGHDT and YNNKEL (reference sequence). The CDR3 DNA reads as TGTGCCAGCAGCCAAGTTGTAGCGGGGGGAAGTGAGCAGTTCTTC. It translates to CASSQVVAGGSEQFF.

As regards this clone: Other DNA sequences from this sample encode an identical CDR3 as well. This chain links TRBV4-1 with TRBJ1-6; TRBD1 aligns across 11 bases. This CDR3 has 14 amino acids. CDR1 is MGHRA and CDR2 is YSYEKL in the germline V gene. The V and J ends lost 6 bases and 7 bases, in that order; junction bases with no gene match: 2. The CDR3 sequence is CASSRDRGNSPLHF. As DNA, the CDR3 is TGCGCCAGCAGTCGGGACAGGGGGAATTCACCCCTCCACTTT.

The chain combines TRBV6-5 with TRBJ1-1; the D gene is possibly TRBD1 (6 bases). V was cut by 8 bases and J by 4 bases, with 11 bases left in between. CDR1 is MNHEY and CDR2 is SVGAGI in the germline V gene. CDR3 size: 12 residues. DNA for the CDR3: TGTGCCAGCGCACTAGGGGGCACTGAAGCTTTCTTT. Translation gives CASALGGTEAFF.

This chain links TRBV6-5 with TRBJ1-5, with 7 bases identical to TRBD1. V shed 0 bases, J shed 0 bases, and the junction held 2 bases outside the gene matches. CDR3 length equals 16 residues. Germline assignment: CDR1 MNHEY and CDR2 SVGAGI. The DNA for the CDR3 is TGTGCCAGCAGTTACTCGAGGGACAGTAGCAATCAGCCCCAGCATTTT. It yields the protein CASSYSRDSSNQPQHF.

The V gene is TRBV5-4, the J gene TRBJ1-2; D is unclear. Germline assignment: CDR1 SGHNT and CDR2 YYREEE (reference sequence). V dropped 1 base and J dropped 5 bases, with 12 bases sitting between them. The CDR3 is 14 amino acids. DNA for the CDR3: TGTGCCAGCAGCTTGAGGAGTCGGCCTTATGGCTACACCTTC. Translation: CASSLRSRPYGYTF.

The chain's CDR3 is CASSAGTGGTEAFF. The CDR3 coding sequence is TGTGCCAGCAGTGCCGGGACAGGGGGCACTGAAGCTTTCTTT. V and J are TRBV6-4 and TRBJ1-1; 11 positions match TRBD1. The CDR3 runs 14 residues. V lost 4 bases to trimming and J lost 4 bases; unmatched junction nucleotides: 2. From germline, CDR1 is MRHNA and CDR2 SNTAGT.

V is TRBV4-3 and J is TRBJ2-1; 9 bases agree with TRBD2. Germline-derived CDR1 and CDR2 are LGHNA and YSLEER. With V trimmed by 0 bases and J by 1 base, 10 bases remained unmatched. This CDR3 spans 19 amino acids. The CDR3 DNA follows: TGCGCCAGCAGCCAAGAGGCCCTCTCGGCGGGGGGGTCCTACAATGAGCAGTTCTTC. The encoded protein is CASSQEALSAGGSYNEQFF.

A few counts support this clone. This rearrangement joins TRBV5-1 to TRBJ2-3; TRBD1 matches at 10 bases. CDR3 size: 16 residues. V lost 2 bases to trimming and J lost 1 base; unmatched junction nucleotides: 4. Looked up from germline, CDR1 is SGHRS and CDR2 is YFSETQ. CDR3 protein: CASSFTGTGGTDTQYF. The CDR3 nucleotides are TGCGCCAGCAGCTTTACGGGGACAGGGGGCACAGATACGCAGTATTTT.